The rows below give T cell receptor beta chains drawn from one sample of a study of blood T cell repertoires in COVID-19. Repertoires were generated with immunoSEQ multiplex PCR, while TCRdb's copy carries only in-frame clones and drops some. The table includes about 210,000 clones, roughly four fifths detected once. The sample comprised peripheral blood. The receptor source for this set is a middle-aged woman with acute or convalescent COVID-19. CDR3s include the opening cysteine and the closing phenylalanine or tryptophan. The D gene is left open where the match is weak. Clone size is shown for a subset of rows, as once, few, many or a class of expanded clone.

TRBV3-1/TRBV3-2	.	.	TRBJ2-5	TGTGCCAGCAGCCCTGGAGACCGCCGGACATTCCAAGAGACCCAGTACTTC	CASSPGDRRTFQETQYF
TRBV10-3	.	TRBD1	TRBJ1-5	TGTGCCATCGGAGCAGACAGGGCGGGAGGTCAGCCCCAGCATTTT	CAIGADRAGGQPQHF
TRBV27	.	.	TRBJ1-6	TGTGCCAGCAGTCCCCGAGAGGGAAGAGATTCACCCCTCCACTTT	CASSPREGRDSPLHF
TRBV7-6	once	TRBD1	TRBJ2-7	TGTGCCAGCAGCTTAATCGGGACAGGGGCCGGAGAGCAGTACTTC	CASSLIGTGAGEQYF
TRBV6-5	.	TRBD1	TRBJ1-4	TGTGCCAGCAGCCGGGGACAGGGGAATGAAAAACTGTTTTTT	CASSRGQGNEKLFF
TRBV7-3	.	.	TRBJ2-2	TGTGCCAGCAGCTCCGTACTCGGCGGGGAGCTGTTTTTT	CASSSVLGGELFF
TRBV6-5	few	.	TRBJ1-4	TGTGCCAGCAGCGCTATCCAGGGAAGTAACGAAAAACTGTTTTTT	CASSAIQGSNEKLFF
TRBV19	once	.	TRBJ1-2	TGTGCCAGTAGTGGGACCGGGAGGGGGTACACCTTC	CASSGTGRGYTF
TRBV19	.	.	TRBJ1-2	TGTGCCAGTAGAGACAGAATTCAAGACTATGGCTACACCTTC	CASRDRIQDYGYTF
TRBV15	.	.	TRBJ2-1	TGTGCCACCAGCAGAGTCAGGGAAGGGGATGAGCAGTTCTTC	CATSRVREGDEQFF
TRBV24-1	.	TRBD1	TRBJ1-5	TGTGCCACCAGTGATGGGACAGGGTTCCAGCCCCAGCATTTT	CATSDGTGFQPQHF
TRBV15	.	.	TRBJ2-5	TGTGCCACCAGCCGGGACTCGGGAGAGACCCAGTACTTC	CATSRDSGETQYF
TRBV7-9	.	TRBD2	TRBJ2-3	TGTGCCAGCAACGCGGGAGTAGATACGCAGTATTTT	CASNAGVDTQYF
TRBV12-3/TRBV12-4	.	TRBD2	TRBJ2-5	TGTGCCAGCAGTTCTAGCGGCCCGCAGACCCAGTACTTC	CASSSSGPQTQYF
TRBV19	few	TRBD1	TRBJ1-1	TGTGCCAGTAGTAGCAGGGACAGAGAGAACACTGAAGCTTTCTTT	CASSSRDRENTEAFF
TRBV5-1	.	.	TRBJ1-1	TGCGCCAGCAGCGAATCGGTGAGGACTGAAGCTTTCTTT	CASSESVRTEAFF
TRBV27	.	.	TRBJ2-5	TGTGCCAGCAGCCGATATCCCGGGACCCAGTACTTC	CASSRYPGTQYF
TRBV14	.	TRBD1	TRBJ2-7	TGTGCCAGCAGCCCTAACAGGGGGCAGTGGTACGAGCAGTACTTC	CASSPNRGQWYEQYF
TRBV19	few	.	TRBJ1-5	TGTGCCAGTAGCGAGGAGGGTTGGCGGCCCCAGCATTTT	CASSEEGWRPQHF
TRBV6-2/TRBV6-3	.	TRBD2	TRBJ2-5	TGTGCCAGCAGTCCCCAACTAGCGGGAGCTGGTGGGACCCAGTACTTC	CASSPQLAGAGGTQYF
TRBV12-3/TRBV12-4	.	TRBD1	TRBJ1-2	TGTGCCAGCAGACCAGGGGGGTTCTATGGCTACACCTTC	CASRPGGFYGYTF
TRBV3-1/TRBV3-2	.	TRBD1	TRBJ2-3	TGTGCCAGCAGCCGTAGACAGGGGAGCACAGATACGCAGTATTTT	CASSRRQGSTDTQYF
TRBV6-5	.	.	TRBJ1-1	TGTGCCAGCAGTTACCTAGGCGGTCTTGAGGCTTTCTTT	CASSYLGGLEAFF
TRBV5-5	.	.	TRBJ1-1	TGTGCCAGCAGCTTGGGGCAGGGAAGGATGAACACTGAAGCTTTCTTT	CASSLGQGRMNTEAFF
TRBV6-6	.	.	TRBJ2-7	TGTGCCAGCAGCCAGATCGGACGTACAGGGTTCTACGAGCAGTACTTC	CASSQIGRTGFYEQYF
TRBV15	few	TRBD1	TRBJ2-7	TGTGCCACCAGCAGAAAGACAGGGATAACCTACGAGCAGTACTTC	CATSRKTGITYEQYF
TRBV6-2/TRBV6-3	once	.	TRBJ2-1	TGTGCCAGCAGTTACTCGAGCTACAGAGAGCAGTTCTTC	CASSYSSYREQFF
TRBV7-2	.	.	TRBJ2-1	TGTGCCAGCAGCTCCCAGTGGGGAGCCGGAGGGATCTTC	CASSSQWGAGGIF
TRBV7-6	.	.	TRBJ1-1	TGTGCCAGCAGCTTAGATCCAGGATCGAACACTGAAGCTTTCTTT	CASSLDPGSNTEAFF
TRBV4-3	.	.	TRBJ2-3	TGCGCCAGCAGCTATAGCGTGAGCACAGATACGCAGTATTTT	CASSYSVSTDTQYF
TRBV5-5	.	.	TRBJ1-2	TGTGCCAGCAGCTTGTTCTCCGGGCTACGCGGGGGAGAGGGTTATGGCTACACCTTC	CASSLFSGLRGGEGYGYTF
TRBV19	.	.	TRBJ2-7	TGTGCCCGGTCGCAGCGGAAATCCTACGAGCAGTACTTC	CARSQRKSYEQYF
TRBV6-1	.	TRBD1	TRBJ1-1	TGTGCCAGCAGTGCCGCGGGACAGGGAGTTTCCACTGAAGCTTTCTTT	CASSAAGQGVSTEAFF
TRBV11-2	.	TRBD2	TRBJ2-5	TGTGCCAGCAGCTTAGTACTAGCGGACCAAGAGACCCAGTACTTC	CASSLVLADQETQYF
TRBV25-1	.	.	TRBJ1-5	TGTGCCAGCAGTGGGGCGGGGAATCGTCAGCCCCAGCATTTT	CASSGAGNRQPQHF
TRBV11-2	once	.	TRBJ2-2	TGTGCCAGCAGCTTAGTAGCCGGGGAGCTGTTTTTT	CASSLVAGELFF
TRBV7-9	.	TRBD1	TRBJ1-4	TGTGCCAGCAGCTTGCGACAGGGAGGAGTCGCCAATGAAAAACTGTTTTTT	CASSLRQGGVANEKLFF
TRBV27	.	.	TRBJ2-2	TGTGCCAGCAGTTTAGGCGGGACGAACACCGGGGAGCTGTTTTTT	CASSLGGTNTGELFF
TRBV5-6	.	TRBD1	TRBJ1-5	TGTGCCAGCAGCTGGTCAGGGACAGGTAGGAATCAGCCCCAGCATTTT	CASSWSGTGRNQPQHF
TRBV5-6	.	.	TRBJ2-5	TGTGCCAGCAGCCTTCCGGGACTCCTACAAGAGACCCAGTACTTC	CASSLPGLLQETQYF
TRBV5-1	.	.	TRBJ1-1	TGCGCCAGCAGCTTGGAGCCGGGCACTGAAGCTTTCTTT	CASSLEPGTEAFF
TRBV5-1	once	TRBD2	TRBJ2-1	TGCGCCAGCAGCCCTAGCGGGAGGAACCCGGCAACCTACAATGAGCAGTTCTTC	CASSPSGRNPATYNEQFF
TRBV11-2	.	.	TRBJ2-5	TGTGCCAGCAGCTCCTTCGCGGCGCAAGAGACCCAGTACTTC	CASSSFAAQETQYF
TRBV14	.	TRBD1	TRBJ2-7	TGTGCCAGCAGCCAAACAGGGGTTAAGTCCTACGAGCAGTACTTC	CASSQTGVKSYEQYF
TRBV2	.	TRBD1	TRBJ1-4	TGTGCCAGCGGACGGGACAGGCGTGAAAAACTGTTTTTT	CASGRDRREKLFF
TRBV9	.	.	TRBJ2-1	TGTGCCAGCAGCTCCCGTAGCATGACAGACCGAGGTGAGCAGTTCTTC	CASSSRSMTDRGEQFF
TRBV14	.	.	TRBJ2-7	TGTGCCAGCAGCCAAGAAGGGGTCCACGAGCAGTACTTC	CASSQEGVHEQYF
TRBV30	.	.	TRBJ2-5	TGTGCCTGGAGTGTATTTCGGGGGTTGGGAGAGACCCAGTACTTC	CAWSVFRGLGETQYF
TRBV7-8	.	.	TRBJ1-1	TGTGCCAGCAGCCTACTGGGGCAGGGGTCCCCTGAAGCTTTCTTT	CASSLLGQGSPEAFF
TRBV4-3	.	TRBD2	TRBJ2-3	TGCGCCAGCAGCCAAGATTGGGGAGGGGCCACAGATACGCAGTATTTT	CASSQDWGGATDTQYF
TRBV10-2	.	.	TRBJ2-7	TGCGCCAGCATCGGGACTTACTACGAGCAGTACTTC	CASIGTYYEQYF
TRBV7-2	.	.	TRBJ1-2	TGTGCCAGCAGCTCGGGCCACTCGGGGGGAGGCTACACCTTC	CASSSGHSGGGYTF